This T cell receptor beta chain was profiled in a study of molecular identifiers for immune sequencing clone quantification. Sorting isolated naive CD8 T cells as CD8+CD4-CCR7+CD45RA+ events. Previously published methods and listed TCR primers were used for the bulk TCR libraries. TCRdb reprocessed the PCR reads with MiXCR, giving one entry per CDR3 protein. The sample gives fewer than 350,000 distinct CDR3 sequences, roughly a quarter of which show up once; roughly 0.7% is in the top ten. This clonotype has only a few counts. Germline-derived CDR1 and CDR2 are DFQATT and SNEGSKA (reference sequence). V lost 3 bases and J lost 1, with 16 bases in between. CDR3 length equals 17 residues.

This receptor was taken from a human donor in good health. Some libraries in this study had Jurkat cell RNA spiked in. V usage is TRBV20-1 and J usage is TRBJ2-6, with TRBD2 as a possible D gene (5 bases). Source material: naive CD8+ T cells from blood, with Jurkat cell RNA spiked in. Subset in this sample: FACS-sorted CD8+CD4-CCR7+CD45RA+ naive T cells. This CDR3 reads CSASPLVPLSGANVLTF. CDR3 bases: TGCAGTGCTAGCCCACTAGTTCCCCTTTCTGGGGCCAACGTCCTGACTTTC.